These 12 T cell receptor beta chains came from one sample sequenced in a study of T cell changes during pregnancy in multiple sclerosis. The data were produced by immunoSEQ multiplex PCR, yet TCRdb's version contains in-frame clones alone and is incomplete. This table has around 19,000 clones, around 86% appearing once. The input for sequencing was CD8+ T cells from peripheral blood mononuclear cells, taken in the third trimester of pregnancy. These receptors came from a female donor in good health, enrolled as a control in a pregnancy study.

The chain recombines TRBV28 with TRBJ1-1; D gene unclear. The CDR3 covers 13 residues. Deletions cut 5 bases from V and 4 bases from J, with 11 bases between. Germline values: CDR1 MDHEN, CDR2 SYDVKM. The DNA for the CDR3 is TGTGCCAGCAGTCCAGCTGGGAGCACTGAAGCTTTCTTT. Translation: CASSPAGSTEAFF.

The chain joins TRBV15 to TRBJ2-1; tentative D call: TRBD1 (6 bases). Deletions cut 6 bases from V and 0 bases from J, with 12 bases between. The CDR3 has 15 residues. Germline V gene sequence: CDR1 LNHNV, CDR2 YYDKDF (reference sequence). The CDR3 DNA sequence: TGTGCCACCAGGGGCCAGGGGAGCTCCTACAATGAGCAGTTCTTC. Encoded protein: CATRGQGSSYNEQFF.

CDR3 in DNA: TGTGCCAGCAGCTTCGACAGTGATGGCAATCAGCCCCAGCATTTT. Translated, it gives CASSFDSDGNQPQHF. This rearrangement joins TRBV5-8 to TRBJ1-5; TRBD1 is a possible D gene (5 bases). The V gene's germline CDR1 is SGHTS and CDR2 YDEGEE. Trimming removed 2 bases from V and 2 bases from J, with 11 bases in between. The CDR3 runs 15 residues.

J is TRBJ1-2 and V is TRBV28; the D is unclear. In germline, CDR1 is MDHEN, CDR2 SYDVKM. This CDR3 spans 12 amino acids. Trimming pared 3 bases from V and 4 bases from J, leaving 6 bases between. The CDR3 sequence is CASSLTFYGYTF. CDR3 nucleotides: TGTGCCAGCAGTTTGACATTCTATGGCTACACCTTC.

The chain carries TRBV11-2 and TRBJ2-1, with TRBD2 identical over 11 bases. CDR3 length: 16 residues. The V segment lost 4 bases and the J segment 6 bases; nucleotides outside the gene matches: 8. Germline V gene lookup returns CDR1 SGHAT and CDR2 FQNNGV. Here the CDR3 DNA reads TGTGCCAGCAGCTCGGCACTAGCGGGAGTGTCCAATGAGCAGTTCTTC. It yields the protein CASSSALAGVSNEQFF.

The genes are TRBV27 and TRBJ1-6; D ambiguous. The CDR3 totals 15 residues. Trimming pared 3 bases from V and 3 bases from J, leaving 9 bases between. Germline lookup yields CDR1 MNHEY and CDR2 SMNVEV (reference sequence). CDR3 in DNA: TGTGCCAGCAGTTTCTCCGGGGACTATAATTCACCCCTCCACTTT. It codes for CASSFSGDYNSPLHF.

V and J are TRBV19 and TRBJ2-7; 7 nucleotides align to TRBD2. V trimming: 3 bases; J trimming: 4 bases; junction bases outside the gene matches: 9. The CDR3 length is 15 residues. Germline V gene lookup returns CDR1 LNHDA and CDR2 SQIVND (reference sequence). CDR3 protein: CASSISRTSRYEQYF. The CDR3 coding sequence is TGTGCCAGTAGTATTTCCCGGACTAGTAGGTACGAGCAGTACTTC.

V is TRBV7-9 and J is TRBJ1-1, with unresolved D. The CDR3 is 18 residues long. V shed 1 base and J shed 0 bases, with 18 bases lying between them. Germline lookup yields CDR1 SEHNR and CDR2 FQNEAQ (reference sequence). The CDR3 DNA reads TGTGCCAGCAGCTTAGACCCCGTCCCACAGCTTATGAACACTGAAGCTTTCTTT. Protein sequence: CASSLDPVPQLMNTEAFF.

This clone was detected once. The chain joins TRBV27 to TRBJ1-5; tentative D call: TRBD1 (5 bases). Germline CDR1 reads MNHEY; CDR2 reads SMNVEV (reference sequence). V was clipped by 6 bases and J by 7 bases, with 16 bases between them. This CDR3 has 14 amino acids. CDR3 DNA: TGTGCCAGCAGACCCCTCCAGGGTATGCAGCCCCAGCATTTT. Translated: CASRPLQGMQPQHF.

V gene TRBV14 combines with J gene TRBJ1-4, with 8 bases identical to TRBD1. The germline gives CDR1 SGHDN, CDR2 FVKESK. The CDR3 is 16 residues long. With V trimmed by 4 bases and J by 0 bases, 4 bases remained unmatched. CDR3 amino acids: CASSRQGFATNEKLFF. The CDR3 coding sequence is TGTGCCAGCAGCCGACAGGGGTTCGCAACTAATGAAAAACTGTTTTTT. The whole variable domain, filled in from reference TRBV14 and TRBJ1-4, reads EAGVTQFPSHSVIEKGQTVTLRCDPISGHDNLYWYRRVMGKEIKFLLHFVKESKQDESGMPNNRFLAERTGGTYSTLKVQPAELEDSGVYFCASSRQGFATNEKLFFGSGTQLSVL.

V is TRBV28 and J is TRBJ2-2, with D tentatively TRBD2 (6 bases). Germline V gives CDR1 MDHEN, CDR2 SYDVKM. This CDR3 is 13 amino acids long. V lost 7 bases to trimming and J lost 5 bases, with 11 bases between them. The CDR3 region has the DNA TGTGCCAGCACCGACGGGGGTACCGGGGAGCTGTTTTTT. Amino acids: CASTDGGTGELFF.

This clone was recorded only once. This rearrangement joins TRBV27 to TRBJ1-4; D is undetermined. The CDR3 covers 14 residues. Looked up from germline, CDR1 is MNHEY and CDR2 is SMNVEV (reference sequence). Between the trimmed V and J ends, which lost 6 bases and 5 bases, there was a span of 13 bases. The CDR3 sequence: CASSARAGNEKLFF. In nucleotides, the CDR3 is TGTGCCAGCAGCGCCCGGGCGGGGAATGAAAAACTGTTTTTT.